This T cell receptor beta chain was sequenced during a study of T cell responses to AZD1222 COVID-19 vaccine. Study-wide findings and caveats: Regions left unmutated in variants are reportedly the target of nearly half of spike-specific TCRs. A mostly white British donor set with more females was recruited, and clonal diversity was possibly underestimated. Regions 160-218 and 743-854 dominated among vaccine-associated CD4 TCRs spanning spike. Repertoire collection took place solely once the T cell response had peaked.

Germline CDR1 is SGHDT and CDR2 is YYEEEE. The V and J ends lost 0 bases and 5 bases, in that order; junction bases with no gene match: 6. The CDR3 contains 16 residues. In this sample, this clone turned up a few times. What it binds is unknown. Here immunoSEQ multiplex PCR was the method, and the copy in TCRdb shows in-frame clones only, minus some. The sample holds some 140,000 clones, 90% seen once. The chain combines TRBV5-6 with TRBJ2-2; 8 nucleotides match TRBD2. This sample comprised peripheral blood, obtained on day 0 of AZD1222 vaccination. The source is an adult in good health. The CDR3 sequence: CASSLGAGAGTGELFF. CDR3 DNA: TGTGCCAGCAGCTTGGGAGCGGGAGCTGGGACCGGGGAGCTGTTTTTT.